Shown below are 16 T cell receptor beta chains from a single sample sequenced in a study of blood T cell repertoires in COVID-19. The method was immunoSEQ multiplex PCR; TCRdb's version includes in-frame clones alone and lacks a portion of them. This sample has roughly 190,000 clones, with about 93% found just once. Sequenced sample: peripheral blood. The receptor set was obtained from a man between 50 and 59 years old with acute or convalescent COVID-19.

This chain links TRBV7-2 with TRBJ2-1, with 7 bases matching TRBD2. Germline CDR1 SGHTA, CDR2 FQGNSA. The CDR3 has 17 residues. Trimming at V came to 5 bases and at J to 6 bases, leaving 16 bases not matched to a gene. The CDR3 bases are TGTGCCAGCAGCCCACAGGCTATGGGTTTAGCGGGCAATGAGCAGTTCTTC. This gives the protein CASSPQAMGLAGNEQFF.

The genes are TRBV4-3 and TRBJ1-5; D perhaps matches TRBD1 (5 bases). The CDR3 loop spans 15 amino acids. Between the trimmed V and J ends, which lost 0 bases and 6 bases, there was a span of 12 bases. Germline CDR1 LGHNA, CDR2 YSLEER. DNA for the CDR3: TGCGCCAGCAGCCAAGATCTTCAGGGTTCTCAGCCCCAGCATTTT. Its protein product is CASSQDLQGSQPQHF.

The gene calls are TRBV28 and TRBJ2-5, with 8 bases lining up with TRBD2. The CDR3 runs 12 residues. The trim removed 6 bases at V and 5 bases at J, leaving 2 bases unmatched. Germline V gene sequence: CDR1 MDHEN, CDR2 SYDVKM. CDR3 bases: TGTGCCAGCAGCACGGGGGGGGAGACCCAGTACTTC. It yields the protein CASSTGGETQYF.

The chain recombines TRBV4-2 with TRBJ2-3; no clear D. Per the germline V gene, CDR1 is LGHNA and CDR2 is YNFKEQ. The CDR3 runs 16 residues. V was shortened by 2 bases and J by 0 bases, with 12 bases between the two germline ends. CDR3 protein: CASSQFLSASTDTQYF. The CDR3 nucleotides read TGTGCCAGCAGCCAATTCCTGAGTGCTAGCACAGATACGCAGTATTTT.

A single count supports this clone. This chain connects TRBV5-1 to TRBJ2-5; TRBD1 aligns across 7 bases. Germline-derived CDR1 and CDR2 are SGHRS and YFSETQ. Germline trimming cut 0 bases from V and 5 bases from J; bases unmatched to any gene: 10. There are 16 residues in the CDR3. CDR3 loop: CASSLGRDSRLETQYF. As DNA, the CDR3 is TGCGCCAGCAGCTTGGGTCGGGACAGCAGGTTGGAGACCCAGTACTTC.

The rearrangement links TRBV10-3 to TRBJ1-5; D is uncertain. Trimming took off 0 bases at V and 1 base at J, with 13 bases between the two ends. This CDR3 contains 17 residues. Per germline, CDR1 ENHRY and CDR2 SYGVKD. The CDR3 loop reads CAISESLLGGSNQPQHF. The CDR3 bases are TGTGCCATCAGTGAGTCGCTCCTGGGCGGGAGCAATCAGCCCCAGCATTTT.

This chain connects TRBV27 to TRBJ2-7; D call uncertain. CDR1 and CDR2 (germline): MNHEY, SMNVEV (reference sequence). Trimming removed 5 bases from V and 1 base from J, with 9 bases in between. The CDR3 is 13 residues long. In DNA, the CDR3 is TGTGCCAGCAGTAAGGAACAGTCCTACGAGCAGTACTTC. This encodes CASSKEQSYEQYF.

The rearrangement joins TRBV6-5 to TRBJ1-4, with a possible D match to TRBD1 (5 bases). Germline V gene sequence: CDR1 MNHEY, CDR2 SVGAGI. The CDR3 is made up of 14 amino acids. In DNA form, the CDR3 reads TGTGCTTCAGCGGGGGGACTTACTAATGAAAAACTGTTTTTT. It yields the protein CASAGGLTNEKLFF.

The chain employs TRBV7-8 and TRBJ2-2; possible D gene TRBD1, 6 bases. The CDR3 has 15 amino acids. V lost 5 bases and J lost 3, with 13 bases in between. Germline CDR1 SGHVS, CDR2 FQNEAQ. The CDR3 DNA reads TGTGCCAGCAGCAGTCAGGGGACCTACACCGGGGAGCTGTTTTTT. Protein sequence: CASSSQGTYTGELFF.

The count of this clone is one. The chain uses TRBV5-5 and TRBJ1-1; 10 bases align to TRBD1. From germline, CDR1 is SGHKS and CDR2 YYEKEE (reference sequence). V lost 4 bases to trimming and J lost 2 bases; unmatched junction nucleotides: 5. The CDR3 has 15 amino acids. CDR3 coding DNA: TGTGCCAGCAGCAGAGAGACAGGGGGCAACACTGAAGCTTTCTTT. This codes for CASSRETGGNTEAFF.

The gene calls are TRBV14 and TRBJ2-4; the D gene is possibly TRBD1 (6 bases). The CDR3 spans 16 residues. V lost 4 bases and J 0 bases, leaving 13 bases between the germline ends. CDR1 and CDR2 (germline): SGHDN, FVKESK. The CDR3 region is CASSPGDNLAKNIQYF. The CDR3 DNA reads TGTGCCAGCAGCCCAGGGGACAACCTAGCCAAAAACATTCAGTACTTC.

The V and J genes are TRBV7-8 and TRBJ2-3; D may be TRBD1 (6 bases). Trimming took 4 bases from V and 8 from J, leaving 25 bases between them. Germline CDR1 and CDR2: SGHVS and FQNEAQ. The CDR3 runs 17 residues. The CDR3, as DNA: TGTGCCAGCAGCTACCAACAGGGTTCAGGGGCCCCAGGTACGCAGTATTTT. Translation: CASSYQQGSGAPGTQYF.

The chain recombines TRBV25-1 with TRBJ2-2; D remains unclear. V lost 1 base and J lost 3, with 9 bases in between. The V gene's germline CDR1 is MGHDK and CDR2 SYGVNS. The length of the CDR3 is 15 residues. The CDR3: CASSESGLDTGELFF. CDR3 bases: TGTGCCAGCAGTGAATCCGGGTTGGACACCGGGGAGCTGTTTTTT. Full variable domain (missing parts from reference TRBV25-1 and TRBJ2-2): EADIYQTPRYLVIGTGKKITLECSQTMGHDKMYWYQQDPGMELHLIHYSYGVNSTEKGDLSSESTVSRIRTEHFPLTLESARPSHTSQYLCASSESGLDTGELFFGEGSRLTVL.

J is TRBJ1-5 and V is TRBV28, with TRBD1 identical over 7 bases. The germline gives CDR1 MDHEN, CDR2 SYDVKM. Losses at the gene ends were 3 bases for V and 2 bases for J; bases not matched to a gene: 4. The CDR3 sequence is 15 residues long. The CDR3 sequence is CASSFTDRGNQPQHF. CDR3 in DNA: TGTGCCAGCAGTTTTACCGACAGGGGCAATCAGCCCCAGCATTTT. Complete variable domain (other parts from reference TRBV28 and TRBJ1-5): DVKVTQSSRYLVKRTGEKVFLECVQDMDHENMFWYRQDPGLGLRLIYFSYDVKMKEKGDIPEGYSVSREKKERFSLILESASTNQTSMYLCASSFTDRGNQPQHFGDGTRLSIL.

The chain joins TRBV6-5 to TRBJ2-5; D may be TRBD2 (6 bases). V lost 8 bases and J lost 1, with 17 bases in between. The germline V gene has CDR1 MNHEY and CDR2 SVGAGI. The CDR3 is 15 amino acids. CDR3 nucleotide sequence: TGTGCCAGCTCGGGGGAGAGCAGCATCCAAGAGACCCAGTACTTC. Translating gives CASSGESSIQETQYF.

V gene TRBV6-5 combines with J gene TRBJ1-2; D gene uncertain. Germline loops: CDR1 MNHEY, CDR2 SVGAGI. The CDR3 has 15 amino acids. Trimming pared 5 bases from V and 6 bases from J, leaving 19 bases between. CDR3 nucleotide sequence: TGTGCCAGCAGTCGCGCCGGGGTGGTACGGAATGGCTACACCTTC. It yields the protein CASSRAGVVRNGYTF.